The clone carrying this T cell receptor (beta chain) has only a few counts. Its antigen remains unidentified. There are 14 residues in the CDR3. Germline CDR1 SGHTA, CDR2 FQGNSA. Trimming took 0 bases from V and 3 from J, leaving 7 bases between them. This specimen belongs to a study of T-cell reconstitution after alpha-beta-depleted transplantation in children. General study points: One year post-transplant, T-cell counts and diversity were largely derived from T cells produced anew. It was reported that alpha-beta T cells came from several hundred expanded graft clones (about two months after transplant). Surviving recipient T cells and thymic progenitors underlay high day-60 TCRbeta diversity in some patients.

Preparation of the TCRbeta library used unique molecular identifiers. Using its own MiXCR run on the PCR reads, TCRdb lists one record per CDR3 protein. The sample contains some 310,000 distinct CDR3 sequences, around 20% of which appear only once. The clonotype originates from a male patient between 10 and 17 years old who had a stem cell transplant for acute lymphoblastic leukemia, so the T cells may come from the graft donor. The sample here was PBMCs, mostly from graft donor cells, taken 180 days after TCRalphabeta/CD19-depleted stem cell transplant. The chain links TRBV7-2 to TRBJ2-3, with unresolved D. CDR3 in DNA: TGTGCCAGCAGCTTAGCACTTTTGACAGATACGCAGTATTTT. Translation gives CASSLALLTDTQYF.